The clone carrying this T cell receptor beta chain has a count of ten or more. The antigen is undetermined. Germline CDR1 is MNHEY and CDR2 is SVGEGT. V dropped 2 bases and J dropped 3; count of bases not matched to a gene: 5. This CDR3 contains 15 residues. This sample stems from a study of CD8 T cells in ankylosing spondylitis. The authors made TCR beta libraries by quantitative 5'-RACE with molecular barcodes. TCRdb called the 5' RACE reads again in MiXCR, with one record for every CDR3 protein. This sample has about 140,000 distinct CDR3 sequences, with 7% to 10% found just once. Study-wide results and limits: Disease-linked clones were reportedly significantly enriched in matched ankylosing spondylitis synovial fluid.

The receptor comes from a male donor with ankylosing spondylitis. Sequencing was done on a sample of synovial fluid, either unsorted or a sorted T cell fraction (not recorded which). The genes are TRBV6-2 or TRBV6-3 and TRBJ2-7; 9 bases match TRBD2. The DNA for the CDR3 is TGTGCCAGCAGTTACGTAGCGGGAGAGTTCTACGAGCAGTACTTC. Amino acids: CASSYVAGEFYEQYF.